What follows is one TCR beta chain and its context. This sample stems from a study of blood T cell repertoires in COVID-19. Overall study context: Samples came from the United States, Italy and Spain, spanning acute and convalescent COVID-19. The cDNA or gDNA used as material had been derived from T cells, B-cell-depleted T cells, or PBMCs.

The V gene end was trimmed by 4 bases and the J gene end by 5 bases; junction bases not matched to a gene: 9. The CDR3 sequence is 16 residues long. Germline V lookup: CDR1 MGHRA, CDR2 YSYEKL. In the original processing: Reference gene primers were amplified, and this amplification served to estimate nucleated cell counts. The method was immunoSEQ multiplex PCR; TCRdb's version includes in-frame clones alone and lacks a portion of them. V and J calls plus clone size are reproduced from that table; the DNA served to infer D and trimming. The sample contains over 60,000 clones, roughly 84% of which appear only once.

The material sequenced was peripheral blood. The chain links TRBV4-1 to TRBJ1-1, with TRBD1 matching over 11 bases. This sequence originates from a human donor in a cohort sampled during active COVID-19. The CDR3 DNA is TGCGCCAGCAGCCCTGGACAGGGGGCGCGAGGTACTGAAGCTTTCTTT. It codes for CASSPGQGARGTEAFF.